One sample yielded the 24 T cell receptor beta chains listed below, sequenced in a study of cytomegalovirus exposure and HLA in healthy donors. Profiling relied on immunoSEQ multiplex PCR, and the TCRdb table lists in-frame clones only, not all of them. The sample carries fewer than 250,000 clones, approximately 87% recorded once. Input material: PBMCs. The origin of the receptors is a young man in good health and CMV-seronegative.

The chain is built from TRBV6-1 and TRBJ1-6, with 7 nucleotides matching TRBD1. V was clipped by 4 bases and J by 7 bases; unmatched bases: 7. Germline V gene sequence: CDR1 MNHNS, CDR2 SASEGT. The CDR3 covers 15 residues. The CDR3 sequence: CASSVIQGGNSPLHF. CDR3 DNA sequence: TGTGCCAGCAGTGTAATCCAGGGGGGCAATTCACCCCTCCACTTT.

The chain carries TRBV2 and TRBJ2-5; TRBD2 matches 8 bases. CDR3 length equals 15 residues. V shed 8 bases and J 5 bases; nucleotides not matched to a gene: 13. CDR1 and CDR2 (germline): SNHLY, FYNNEI. The CDR3 region is CASSRTAGALETQYF. The CDR3 region has the DNA TGTGCCAGCTCTCGTACAGCGGGGGCTCTGGAGACCCAGTACTTC.

This clone has ten or more counts. This chain links TRBV6-1 with TRBJ2-3, with TRBD2 as a possible D gene (7 bases). Germline CDR1 is MNHNS and CDR2 is SASEGT. The CDR3 runs 15 residues. Deletions cut 5 bases from V and 2 bases from J, with 14 bases between. The CDR3 region has the DNA TGTGCCAGCAGTACGGGCGGGGGACACACAGATACGCAGTATTTT. It yields the protein CASSTGGGHTDTQYF.

This rearrangement joins TRBV25-1 to TRBJ2-5, with TRBD1 matching 7 bases. V lost 4 bases and J lost 4; bases outside the gene matches: 12. Germline V gene lookup returns CDR1 MGHDK and CDR2 SYGVNS. This CDR3 comprises 16 residues. CDR3 DNA: TGTGCCAGCAGTGTCCTAACTCGGGACAGCGGAGAGACCCAGTACTTC. It specifies CASSVLTRDSGETQYF.

V gene TRBV19 combines with J gene TRBJ1-1; 12 bases line up with TRBD1. CDR1 is LNHDA, CDR2 SQIVND, per germline (reference sequence). The trim removed 5 bases at V and 5 bases at J, leaving 6 bases unmatched. This CDR3 contains 15 residues. The CDR3 is CASSAGTGGYTEAFF. DNA for the CDR3: TGTGCCAGTAGTGCCGGGACAGGGGGCTATACTGAAGCTTTCTTT.

This clone is a singleton in its sample. The V and J genes are TRBV4-2 and TRBJ2-3; 8 bases agree with TRBD2. J was trimmed by 4 bases and V by 2 bases; bases with no gene match: 11. The length of the CDR3 is 17 residues. Germline CDR1 LGHNA, CDR2 YNFKEQ. The CDR3 nucleotides read TGTGCCAGCAGCCAATCCTCGGCGGGAGGTAGCCCAGATACGCAGTATTTT. Residues: CASSQSSAGGSPDTQYF.

The gene calls are TRBV4-1 and TRBJ1-6, with a weak D call TRBD1 (6 bases). Germline CDR1 reads MGHRA; CDR2 reads YSYEKL. This CDR3 is built from 13 residues. V gave up 8 bases and J gave up 5 bases, with 10 bases separating them. This chain's CDR3 is CASAGQHNSPLHF. In DNA, the CDR3 is TGCGCCAGCGCTGGACAGCATAATTCACCCCTCCACTTT.

The CDR3 region has the DNA TGTGCCAGCAGCCAAGGAGCGGGGTATAATTCACCCCTCCACTTT. Translating gives CASSQGAGYNSPLHF. The chain recombines TRBV14 with TRBJ1-6; D gene uncertain. The CDR3 loop spans 15 amino acids. Trimming pared 1 base from V and 4 bases from J, leaving 8 bases between. The V gene's germline CDR1 is SGHDN and CDR2 FVKESK. Full variable domain (rest looked up from reference TRBV14 and TRBJ1-6): EAGVTQFPSHSVIEKGQTVTLRCDPISGHDNLYWYRRVMGKEIKFLLHFVKESKQDESGMPNNRFLAERTGGTYSTLKVQPAELEDSGVYFCASSQGAGYNSPLHFGNGTRLTVT.

V usage is TRBV20-1 and J usage is TRBJ2-5, with TRBD2 matching over 8 bases. The CDR3 is 11 residues long. J gave up 5 bases and V 7 bases, and 3 bases lay outside the gene matches. Germline V lookup: CDR1 DFQATT, CDR2 SNEGSKA (reference sequence). CDR3 coding DNA: TGCAGTGGTCGACTAGCGGAGACCCAGTACTTC. Translated: CSGRLAETQYF.

Concerning this clone: This may come from a read error, since a much larger clone is one base off. The J gene is TRBJ2-1, the V gene TRBV9, with TRBD2 matching 10 bases. Per germline, CDR1 SGDLS and CDR2 YYNGEE. The CDR3 runs 14 residues. With 4 bases clipped from V and 6 bases from J, the junction kept 4 bases outside the gene matches. The CDR3, as DNA: TGTGCCAGCAGCCCGGGACTAGCGCCCAATGAGCAGTTCTTC. This codes for CASSPGLAPNEQFF.

The chain combines TRBV2 with TRBJ1-3; tentatively, D is TRBD1 (6 bases). Trimming cost V 6 bases and J 4 bases, with 10 bases left between them. Germline V gene lookup returns CDR1 SNHLY and CDR2 FYNNEI. The CDR3 consists of 13 residues. The CDR3 DNA is TGTGCCAGCAGGAACAGGGACGGAAACACCATATATTTT. As protein: CASRNRDGNTIYF.

This rearrangement joins TRBV10-1 to TRBJ2-6; TRBD1 is a possible D gene (6 bases). The CDR3 covers 18 residues. V dropped 7 bases and J dropped 4 bases, with 23 bases sitting between them. Germline CDR1 reads WNHNN; CDR2 reads SYGVQD (reference sequence). CDR3 protein: CASNGQLNKADGANVLTF. The DNA of the CDR3 is TGCGCCAGCAACGGACAGCTTAATAAAGCTGACGGGGCCAACGTCCTGACTTTC.

By share, this clone ranks as medium-sized (0.01 to 0.1%). The rearrangement uses TRBV29-1 and TRBJ2-2; no clear D gene. The CDR3 length is 12 residues. Germline V lookup: CDR1 SQVTM, CDR2 ANQGSEA. Trimming cost V 4 bases and J 4 bases, with 7 bases left between them. The CDR3 here is CSVVPPTGELFF. In DNA form, the CDR3 reads TGCAGCGTTGTTCCTCCCACCGGGGAGCTGTTTTTT.

The chain links TRBV21-1 to TRBJ2-2; TRBD1 was called by the table and not checked on the DNA. TRBV21-1 constitutes a pseudogene. CDR3 length: 15 amino acids. Written as DNA, the CDR3 is TGTGCCAGCAGCAAAAAAACAGAGAACACCGGGGAGCTGTTTTTT. Translated, it gives CASSKKTENTGELFF.

The chain couples TRBV14 to TRBJ2-1, with a weak D call TRBD1 (6 bases). The V gene lost 1 base and the J gene lost 2 bases, with 9 bases spanning the gap. The length of the CDR3 is 15 residues. The germline CDR1 and CDR2 sequences are SGHDN and FVKESK. The CDR3 DNA sequence: TGTGCCAGCAGCCAAGTACAGGGCCCCTACAATGAGCAGTTCTTC. Its protein product is CASSQVQGPYNEQFF.

The V gene is TRBV14, the J gene TRBJ1-3; D gene ambiguous. The V end was cut by 5 bases, the J end by 0 bases, with 14 bases between. Germline V gene lookup returns CDR1 SGHDN and CDR2 FVKESK. This CDR3 region has 16 residues. DNA for the CDR3: TGTGCCAGCAGCGTCCTAGGCCCGGCCTCTGGAAACACCATATATTTT. It codes for CASSVLGPASGNTIYF.

The CDR3: CASSSLAGETDTQYF. The CDR3 nucleotides are TGTGCCAGCAGTTCCTTAGCGGGGGAGACAGATACGCAGTATTTT. The chain uses TRBV27 and TRBJ2-3, with 9 bases lining up with TRBD2. The CDR3 has 15 residues. V shed 4 bases and J 3 bases; nucleotides not matched to a gene: 5. In germline, CDR1 is MNHEY, CDR2 SMNVEV (reference sequence).

This clone was found a few times. The genes are TRBV6-6 and TRBJ1-2; 7 bases fit TRBD1. This CDR3 region has 15 residues. J lost 8 bases, V lost 2 bases, and 11 bases had no gene match. Germline assignment: CDR1 MNHNY and CDR2 SVGAGI (reference sequence). This chain's CDR3 is CASSYGQDRPAGYTF. DNA for the CDR3: TGTGCCAGCAGTTACGGACAGGACAGACCAGCCGGCTACACCTTC.

V is TRBV4-3 and J is TRBJ2-2, with TRBD1 as a possible D gene (6 bases). The CDR3 runs 15 residues. V lost 4 bases to trimming and J lost 2 bases, with 11 bases between them. Germline assignment: CDR1 LGHNA and CDR2 YSLEER. Written as DNA, the CDR3 is TGCGCCAGCAGCCCACAGGGCCTCAACACCGGGGAGCTGTTTTTT. The encoded protein is CASSPQGLNTGELFF.

This clone was observed a few times. The rearrangement uses TRBV18 and TRBJ1-1, with D maybe TRBD1 (6 bases). Germline CDR1 and CDR2: KGHSH and LQKENI. V was cut by 3 bases and J by 2 bases, with 13 bases left in between. The CDR3 loop spans 15 amino acids. The CDR3 DNA follows: TGTGCCAGCTCACCCCGGGACATGCCAAACACTGAAGCTTTCTTT. It specifies CASSPRDMPNTEAFF.

J is TRBJ2-7 and V is TRBV6-5; a weak D match, TRBD2 (6 bases). CDR1 is MNHEY and CDR2 is SVGAGI in the germline V gene. This CDR3 is built from 16 residues. Trimming shortened V by 3 bases and J by 4 bases, and 19 bases separated the two germline ends. CDR3 bases: TGTGCCAGCAGTTATTCCTATCGCGGGACGGCTTACGAGCAGTACTTC. Its protein product is CASSYSYRGTAYEQYF.

The rearrangement uses TRBV7-2 and TRBJ2-1; D possibly corresponds to TRBD1 (5 bases). The CDR3 consists of 13 residues. The germline CDR1 and CDR2 sequences are SGHTA and FQGNSA. With 3 bases removed from V and 8 bases from J, the gap between germline ends came to 11 bases. In DNA, the CDR3 is TGTGCCAGCAGCTTGTGGGGCCACGATGAGCAGTTCTTC. Amino acid sequence: CASSLWGHDEQFF. The variable domain in full, completed from reference TRBV7-2 and TRBJ2-1, reads GAGVSQSPSNKVTEKGKDVELRCDPISGHTALYWYRQSLGQGLEFLIYFQGNSAPDKSGLPSDRFSAERTGGSVSTLTIQRTQQEDSAVYLCASSLWGHDEQFFGPGTRLTVL.

This clone was seen once. The rearrangement links TRBV14 to TRBJ2-7; 10 positions agree with TRBD1. The CDR3 runs to 15 residues. J was trimmed by 7 bases and V by 4 bases; bases with no gene match: 10. CDR1 and CDR2 (germline): SGHDN, FVKESK. In nucleotides, the CDR3 is TGTGCCAGCAGCCGGATGACAGGGGGCTGGGGGGAGCAGTACTTC. As protein: CASSRMTGGWGEQYF.

The chain links TRBV28 to TRBJ2-1; tentative D call: TRBD2 (5 bases). This CDR3 is built from 14 residues. The V and J ends lost 7 bases and 5 bases respectively, with 15 bases between them. Germline loops: CDR1 MDHEN, CDR2 SYDVKM. CDR3 nucleotides: TGTGCCAGCATACCTAGGACTGGAAACAATGAGCAGTTCTTC. This gives the protein CASIPRTGNNEQFF.